This T cell receptor beta chain originates from a study of control samples from healthy donors and cancer patients. This CDR3 region has 14 residues. Trimming removed 4 bases from V and 7 bases from J, with 14 bases in between. Germline assignment: CDR1 MGHRA and CDR2 YSYEKL. Clones were read by immunoSEQ multiplex PCR, and TCRdb kept only the in-frame ones, dropping some. The sample contains some 140,000 clones, about 85% of which appear only once. Sequenced input: blood. The sequence was obtained from a woman in her 30s in good health. This chain links TRBV4-1 with TRBJ1-5, with D possibly TRBD1 on 6 matching bases. The CDR3 spells CASSPDRSGQPQHF. For the CDR3, the DNA is TGCGCCAGCAGCCCCGACAGGTCGGGACAGCCCCAGCATTTT.